The entry that follows covers one T cell receptor beta chain sequence. From germline, CDR1 is KGHDR and CDR2 SFDVKD. The CDR3 totals 16 residues. With 2 bases clipped from V and 3 bases from J, the junction kept 3 bases outside the gene matches. This entry comes from a study of CD8 T cells in Susac syndrome. Random hexamers served to reverse transcribe about 0.5 to 1 ug RNA. A single record per CDR3 protein comes from TCRdb applying MiXCR to the immunoSEQ multiplex PCR reads. The sample has about 130,000 distinct CDR3 sequences, around 96% seen once. Sequenced material: CD8+ T cells from PBMCs. The chain employs TRBV24-1 and TRBJ2-2; 9 bases agree with TRBD1. This sequence was found in a human donor with Susac syndrome. The CDR3 here is CATSDWDREDTGELFF. Here the CDR3 DNA reads TGTGCCACCAGTGATTGGGACAGGGAGGACACCGGGGAGCTGTTTTTT.